Listed here is a single T cell receptor (beta chain). Its antigen is unidentified. 5'RACE template switching with UMIs generated TCR beta cDNA. TCRdb reworked the 5' RACE reads into one entry per CDR3 protein, no DNA. Recorded for this sample: about 260,000 distinct CDR3 sequences. The data belong to a study of T cells expressing NK-cell markers. Study-level information: Beta-chain profiling covered CD3+CD56+NKG2C+, CD3+CD56+NKG2C- and CD3+CD56-NKG2C+ sorted subsets. Seven sequenced donors out of eight were HCMV-seropositive, one seronegative.

Regarding the study as a whole: Among CD8+ T cells from roughly six donors, dominant NKG2C+ clonotypes accounted for 1.0-7.0%.

The CDR3 extends over 14 amino acids. CDR1 is DFQATT, CDR2 SNEGSKA, per germline (reference sequence). The source material was blood T cells: a sorted CD56 or NKG2C T cell subset, CD4+ or CD8+ T cells, or bulk PBMC T cells (not recorded which). V and J are TRBV20-1 and TRBJ2-1. This clonotype originated in a woman aged 18-69 years in good health. This CDR3 is CSARIPRLSNEQFF.